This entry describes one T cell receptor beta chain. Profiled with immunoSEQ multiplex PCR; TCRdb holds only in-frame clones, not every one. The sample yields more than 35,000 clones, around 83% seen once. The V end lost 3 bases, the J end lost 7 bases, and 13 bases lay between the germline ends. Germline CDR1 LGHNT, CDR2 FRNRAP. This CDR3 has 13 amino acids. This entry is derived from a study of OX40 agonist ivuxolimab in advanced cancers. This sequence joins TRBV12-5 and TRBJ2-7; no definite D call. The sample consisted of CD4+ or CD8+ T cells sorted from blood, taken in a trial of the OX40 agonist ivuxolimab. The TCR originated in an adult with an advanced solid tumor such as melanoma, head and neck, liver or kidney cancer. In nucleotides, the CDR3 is TGTGCTAGTGGTTTTAACCAGGCTGAAGAGCAGTACTTC. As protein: CASGFNQAEEQYF.